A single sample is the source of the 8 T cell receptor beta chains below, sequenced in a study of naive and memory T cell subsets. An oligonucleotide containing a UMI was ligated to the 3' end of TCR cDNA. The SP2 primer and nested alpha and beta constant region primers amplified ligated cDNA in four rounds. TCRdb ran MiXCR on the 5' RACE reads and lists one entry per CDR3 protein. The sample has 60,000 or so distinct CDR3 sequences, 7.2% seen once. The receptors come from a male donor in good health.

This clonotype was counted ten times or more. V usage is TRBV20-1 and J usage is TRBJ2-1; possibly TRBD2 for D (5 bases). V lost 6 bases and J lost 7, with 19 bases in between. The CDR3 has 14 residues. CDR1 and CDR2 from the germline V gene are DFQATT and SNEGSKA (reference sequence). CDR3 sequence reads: CSAEGDRISNEQFF. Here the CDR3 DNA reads TGCAGTGCCGAGGGAGACCGTATTAGTAATGAGCAGTTCTTC.

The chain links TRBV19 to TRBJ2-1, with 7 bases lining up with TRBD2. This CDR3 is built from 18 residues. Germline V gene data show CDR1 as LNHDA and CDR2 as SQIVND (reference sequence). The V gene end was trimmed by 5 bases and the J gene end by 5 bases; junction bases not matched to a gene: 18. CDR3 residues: CASSARRGLRESDNEQFF. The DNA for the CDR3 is TGTGCCAGTAGTGCCCGGCGGGGTTTGCGGGAGTCCGACAATGAGCAGTTCTTC.

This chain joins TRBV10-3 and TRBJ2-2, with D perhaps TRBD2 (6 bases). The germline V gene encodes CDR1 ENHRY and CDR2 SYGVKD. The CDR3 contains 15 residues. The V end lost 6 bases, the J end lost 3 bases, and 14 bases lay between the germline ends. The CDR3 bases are TGTGCCATCAGCGGTGGGGGAGGAGACACCGGGGAGCTGTTTTTT. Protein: CAISGGGGDTGELFF.

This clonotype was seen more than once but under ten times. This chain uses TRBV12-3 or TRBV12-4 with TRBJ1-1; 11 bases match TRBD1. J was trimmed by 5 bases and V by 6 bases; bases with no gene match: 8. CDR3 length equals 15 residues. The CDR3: CASRHPGQGVTEAFF. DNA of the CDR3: TGTGCCAGCAGGCACCCGGGACAGGGGGTGACTGAAGCTTTCTTT.

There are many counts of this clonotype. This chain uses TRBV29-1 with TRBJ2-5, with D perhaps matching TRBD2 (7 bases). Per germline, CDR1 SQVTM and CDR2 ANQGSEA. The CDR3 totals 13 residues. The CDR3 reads CSSKWGGRETQYF. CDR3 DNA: TGCAGTAGCAAGTGGGGGGGCAGAGAGACCCAGTACTTC.

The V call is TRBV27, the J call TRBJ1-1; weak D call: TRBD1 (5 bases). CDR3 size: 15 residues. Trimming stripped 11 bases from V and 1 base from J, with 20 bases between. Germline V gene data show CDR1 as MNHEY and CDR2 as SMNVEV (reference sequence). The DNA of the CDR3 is TGTGCCGGCAAGCACGGGTTGACAGCGAACACTGAAGCTTTCTTT. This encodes CAGKHGLTANTEAFF.

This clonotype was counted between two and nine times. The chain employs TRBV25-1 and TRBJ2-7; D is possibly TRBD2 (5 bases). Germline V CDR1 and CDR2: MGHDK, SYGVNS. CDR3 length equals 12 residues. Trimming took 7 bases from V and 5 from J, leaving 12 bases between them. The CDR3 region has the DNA TGTGCCAGCACAGATCGGGGAGACGAGCAGTACTTC. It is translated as CASTDRGDEQYF.

CDR3 amino acids: CASSHGYEQYF. The CDR3 coding sequence is TGTGCCAGCAGCCATGGCTACGAGCAGTACTTC. The chain uses TRBV12-3 or TRBV12-4 and TRBJ2-7; the D is unclear. V lost 6 bases and J 3 bases, leaving 6 bases between the germline ends. The CDR3 spans 11 residues.